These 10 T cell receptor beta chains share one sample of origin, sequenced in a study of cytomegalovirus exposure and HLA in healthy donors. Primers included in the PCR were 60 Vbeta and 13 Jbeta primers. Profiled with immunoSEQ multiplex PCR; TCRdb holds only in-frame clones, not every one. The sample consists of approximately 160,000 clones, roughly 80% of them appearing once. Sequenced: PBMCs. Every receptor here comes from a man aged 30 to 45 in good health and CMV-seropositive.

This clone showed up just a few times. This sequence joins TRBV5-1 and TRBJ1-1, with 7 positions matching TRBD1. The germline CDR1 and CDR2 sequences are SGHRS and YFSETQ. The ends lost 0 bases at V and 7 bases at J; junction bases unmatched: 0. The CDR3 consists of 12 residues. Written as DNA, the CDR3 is TGCGCCAGCAGCTTGGGGGACAGTGAAGCTTTCTTT. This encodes CASSLGDSEAFF. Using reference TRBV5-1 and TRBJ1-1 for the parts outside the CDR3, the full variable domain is KAGVTQTPRYLIKTRGQQVTLSCSPISGHRSVSWYQQTPGQGLQFLFEYFSETQRNKGNFPGRFSGRQFSNSRSEMNVSTLELGDSALYLCASSLGDSEAFFGQGTRLTVV.

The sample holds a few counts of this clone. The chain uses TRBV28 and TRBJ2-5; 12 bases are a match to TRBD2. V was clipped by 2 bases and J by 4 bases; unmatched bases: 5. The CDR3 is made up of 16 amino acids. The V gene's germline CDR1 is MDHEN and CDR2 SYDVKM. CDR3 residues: CASSLGTSGFTETQYF. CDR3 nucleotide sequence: TGTGCCAGCAGTTTAGGGACTAGCGGGTTCACAGAGACCCAGTACTTC. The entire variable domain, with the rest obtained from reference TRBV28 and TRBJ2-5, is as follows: DVKVTQSSRYLVKRTGEKVFLECVQDMDHENMFWYRQDPGLGLRLIYFSYDVKMKEKGDIPEGYSVSREKKERFSLILESASTNQTSMYLCASSLGTSGFTETQYFGPGTRLLVL.

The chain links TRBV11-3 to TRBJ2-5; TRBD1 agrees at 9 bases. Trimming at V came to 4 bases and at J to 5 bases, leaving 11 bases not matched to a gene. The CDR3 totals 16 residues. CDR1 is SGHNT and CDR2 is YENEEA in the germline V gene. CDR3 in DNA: TGTGCCAGCAGCTCTCCGGGACAGGGTATGGGGGAGACCCAGTACTTC. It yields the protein CASSSPGQGMGETQYF.

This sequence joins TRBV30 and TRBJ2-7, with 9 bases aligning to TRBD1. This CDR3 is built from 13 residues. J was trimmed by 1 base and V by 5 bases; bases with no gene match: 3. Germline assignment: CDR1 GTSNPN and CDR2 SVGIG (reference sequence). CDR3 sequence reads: CAWGQGQSYEQYF. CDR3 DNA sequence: TGTGCCTGGGGACAGGGGCAGTCCTACGAGCAGTACTTC.

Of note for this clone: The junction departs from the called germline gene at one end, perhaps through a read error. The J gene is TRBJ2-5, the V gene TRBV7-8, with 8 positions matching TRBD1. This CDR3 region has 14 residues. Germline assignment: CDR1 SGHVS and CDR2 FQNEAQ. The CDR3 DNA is TGTACCAGCAGGTGGACAGGGCCACAAGAGACCCAGTACTTC. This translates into CTSRWTGPQETQYF. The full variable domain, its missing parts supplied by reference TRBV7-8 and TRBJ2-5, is GAGVSQSPRYKVAKRGQDVALRCDPISGHVSLFWYQQALGQGPEFLTYFQNEAQLDKSGLPSDRFFAERPEGSVSTLKIQRTQQEDSAVYLCTSRWTGPQETQYFGPGTRLLVL.

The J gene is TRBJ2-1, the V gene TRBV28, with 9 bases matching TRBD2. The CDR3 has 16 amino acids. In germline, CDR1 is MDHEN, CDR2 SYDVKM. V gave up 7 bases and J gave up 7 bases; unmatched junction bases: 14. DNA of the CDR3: TGTGCCAGCAAGGGGACGGCCCTAGCGGGAATAAATGAGCAGTTCTTC. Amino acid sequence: CASKGTALAGINEQFF. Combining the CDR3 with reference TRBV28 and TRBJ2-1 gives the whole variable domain DVKVTQSSRYLVKRTGEKVFLECVQDMDHENMFWYRQDPGLGLRLIYFSYDVKMKEKGDIPEGYSVSREKKERFSLILESASTNQTSMYLCASKGTALAGINEQFFGPGTRLTVL.

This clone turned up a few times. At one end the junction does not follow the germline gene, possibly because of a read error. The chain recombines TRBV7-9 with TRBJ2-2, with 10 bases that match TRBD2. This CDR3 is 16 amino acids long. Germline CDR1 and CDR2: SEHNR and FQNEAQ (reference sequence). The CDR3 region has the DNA TGTTCCAGCAGCGTACGACTAGCGGGTTCCAACGGGGAGCTGTTTTTT. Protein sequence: CSSSVRLAGSNGELFF.

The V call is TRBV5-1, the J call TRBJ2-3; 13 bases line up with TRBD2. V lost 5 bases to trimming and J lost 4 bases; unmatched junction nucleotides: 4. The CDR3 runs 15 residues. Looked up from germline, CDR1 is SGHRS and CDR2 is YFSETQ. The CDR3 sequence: CASRTGLAGPDTQYF. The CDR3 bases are TGCGCCAGCAGAACGGGACTAGCGGGACCAGATACGCAGTATTTT.

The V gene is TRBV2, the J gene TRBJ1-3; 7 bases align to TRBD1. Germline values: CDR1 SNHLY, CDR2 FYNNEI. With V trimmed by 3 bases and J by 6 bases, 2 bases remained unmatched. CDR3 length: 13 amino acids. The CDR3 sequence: CASSEGQTNTIYF. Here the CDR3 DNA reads TGTGCCAGCAGTGAGGGACAGACAAACACCATATATTTT.

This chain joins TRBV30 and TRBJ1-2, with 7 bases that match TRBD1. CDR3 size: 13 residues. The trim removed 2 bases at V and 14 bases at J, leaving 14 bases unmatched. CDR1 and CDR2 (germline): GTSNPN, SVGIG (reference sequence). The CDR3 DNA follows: TGTGCCTGGAGTCCACAGGGGATTGGTAAAGAGACCTTC. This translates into CAWSPQGIGKETF.